This T cell receptor beta chain was profiled in a study of human T cells and chemical hapten exposure. Turning to the study itself: Patients were given diphenylcyclopropenone on the scalp weekly across the roughly 24-week study. Alopecia universalis, totalis or areata was present in patients who were mostly female. Study results and limitations: TCRs above 1 in 1000 frequency did not change with DPC sensitization.

As processed by the authors: Counts of TCRs in each sample centred on a median of around 96,000 and extended from about 20,000 to 690,000. One entry per CDR3 protein results from TCRdb running MiXCR on the RACE reads. Here the V and J calls rest on TCRdb's processing, not on the authors' analysis. Of around 120,000 distinct CDR3 sequences in the sample, about an eighth were seen once. There are a few counts of this clonotype. Its antigen is currently unknown. Time point defined: patch test 1, 2 weeks after DPC sensitization. The treatment is: therapeutic diphenylcyclopropenone sensitization with weekly scalp DPC. The CDR3 covers 18 residues. J gave up 4 bases and V 6 bases, and 14 bases lay outside the gene matches. CDR1 is DFQATT, CDR2 SNEGSKA, per germline (reference sequence).

The specimen comprised whole blood, sampled in connection with sensitization to the hapten diphenylcyclopropenone (DPC). This chain connects TRBV20-1 to TRBJ2-3, with 15 bases aligning to TRBD2. The clonotype was recovered from a man aged 18-30 years with alopecia areata. Some clones in this sample may be carry-over from other donors' samples. The CDR3 region has the DNA TGCAGTGCGACGGGACTAGCGGGGGGCCACCCGGTTTCAGATACGCAGTATTTT. Amino acid sequence: CSATGLAGGHPVSDTQYF.